Listed here are 10 T cell receptor beta chains from one sample, sequenced in a study of spatial heterogeneity in lung cancer. Findings and limits, study-wide: Tumor mutation count correlated with how many alpha and beta TCRs expanded intratumorally.

The time point denotes: sample taken at primary tumor resection. The antigens of these receptors remain unknown. TCRdb itself ran the 5' RACE reads through MiXCR, one entry per CDR3 protein. The sample consists of 9,000 to 10,000 distinct CDR3 sequences, approximately 5.8% of them appearing once. The sample consisted of lung tumor tissue, taken at surgery. The origin of the receptors is a female donor with early-stage non-small cell lung cancer.

The V call is TRBV28, the J call TRBJ2-7, with D perhaps matching TRBD2 (5 bases). Germline CDR1 and CDR2: MDHEN and SYDVKM. The length of the CDR3 is 14 residues. V lost 4 bases and J 0 bases, leaving 10 bases between the germline ends. In nucleotides, the CDR3 is TGTGCCAGCAGTTACCAGCGGCCCTCCTACGAGCAGTACTTC. This gives the protein CASSYQRPSYEQYF.

This clonotype is large (0.1 to 1%) by share. CDR3 nucleotides: TGTGCCAGCTCACCAACTCTAGCGGGGAGCTACAATGAGCAGTTCTTC. Translation gives CASSPTLAGSYNEQFF. This chain joins TRBV18 and TRBJ2-1, with TRBD2 matching over 9 bases. CDR1 and CDR2 (germline): KGHSH, LQKENI. The CDR3 is 16 residues long. Germline trimming cut 2 bases from V and 3 bases from J; bases unmatched to any gene: 5.

In its sample, this clonotype was seen many times. V is TRBV28 and J is TRBJ2-1; no firm D call. V was cut by 5 bases and J by 3 bases, with 17 bases left in between. The CDR3 contains 16 residues. CDR1 is MDHEN, CDR2 SYDVKM, per germline. CDR3 DNA sequence: TGTGCCAGCAGTCCGAGATCCCCGAGATACTACAATGAGCAGTTCTTC. Its translation is CASSPRSPRYYNEQFF.

This clonotype was seen at least ten times. This chain joins TRBV18 and TRBJ2-1; TRBD2 agrees at 10 bases. V lost 8 bases, J lost 7 bases, and 11 bases stayed unmatched. Looked up from germline, CDR1 is KGHSH and CDR2 is LQKENI. The CDR3 sequence is 15 residues long. As DNA, the CDR3 is TGTGCCAGCCGCAGCGGGGGGGCGTCTGTAAATGAGCAGTTCTTC. It is translated as CASRSGGASVNEQFF.

Of note for this clonotype: This clone may be a read error of a much larger clone one base away. The chain employs TRBV20-1 and TRBJ2-7; D might be TRBD1 (6 bases). V lost 4 bases, J lost 3 bases, and 16 bases lay in between. From germline, CDR1 is DFQATT and CDR2 SNEGSKA (reference sequence). The CDR3 totals 14 residues. For the CDR3, the DNA is TGCAGTGCTAAACCGGGACATTTGCACTACGAGCAGTACGTC. Residues: CSAKPGHLHYEQYV.

This clonotype was recorded at least ten times. This sequence joins TRBV11-2 and TRBJ2-7, with a possible D match to TRBD1 (6 bases). Per germline, CDR1 SGHAT and CDR2 FQNNGV. The ends were cut back, 1 base at V and 7 bases at J, with 11 bases in the middle. The CDR3 spans 13 residues. CDR3 loop: CASSLVQGLEQYF. The CDR3 DNA follows: TGTGCCAGCAGCTTAGTTCAGGGGCTGGAGCAGTACTTC.

In its sample, this clonotype was seen many times. This chain connects TRBV18 to TRBJ1-2; D is perhaps TRBD1 (5 bases). From germline, CDR1 is KGHSH and CDR2 LQKENI. This CDR3 spans 12 amino acids. The V and J ends lost 0 bases and 8 bases respectively, with 7 bases between them. CDR3 in DNA: TGTGCCAGCTCACCACCGGGGGTCGGCTACACCTTC. Encoded protein: CASSPPGVGYTF.

The chain links TRBV5-1 to TRBJ2-7; perhaps TRBD2 as D (6 bases). The V gene's germline CDR1 is SGHRS and CDR2 YFSETQ. CDR3 length: 15 residues. V was clipped by 0 bases and J by 0 bases, with 10 bases between them. CDR3 protein: CASSLGLVTSYEQYF. The CDR3 nucleotides read TGCGCCAGCAGCTTGGGACTAGTGACCTCCTACGAGCAGTACTTC.

By frequency in the sample, this clonotype is medium-sized. The chain links TRBV18 to TRBJ2-7, with 7 bases aligning to TRBD2. The V gene's germline CDR1 is KGHSH and CDR2 LQKENI. The CDR3 loop spans 18 amino acids. V was clipped by 0 bases and J by 6 bases; unmatched bases: 17. The CDR3 here is CASSPPHPSSGGPAEQYF. CDR3 bases: TGTGCCAGCTCACCACCACATCCGTCTAGCGGTGGGCCTGCCGAGCAGTACTTC.

This clonotype appeared many times. The chain combines TRBV7-2 with TRBJ2-5; D gene unclear. The CDR3 has 13 residues. Deletions cut 2 bases from V and 0 bases from J, with 4 bases between. The germline CDR1 and CDR2 sequences are SGHTA and FQGNSA. CDR3 protein: CASSLQNQETQYF. CDR3 bases: TGTGCCAGCAGCTTACAGAACCAAGAGACCCAGTACTTC.